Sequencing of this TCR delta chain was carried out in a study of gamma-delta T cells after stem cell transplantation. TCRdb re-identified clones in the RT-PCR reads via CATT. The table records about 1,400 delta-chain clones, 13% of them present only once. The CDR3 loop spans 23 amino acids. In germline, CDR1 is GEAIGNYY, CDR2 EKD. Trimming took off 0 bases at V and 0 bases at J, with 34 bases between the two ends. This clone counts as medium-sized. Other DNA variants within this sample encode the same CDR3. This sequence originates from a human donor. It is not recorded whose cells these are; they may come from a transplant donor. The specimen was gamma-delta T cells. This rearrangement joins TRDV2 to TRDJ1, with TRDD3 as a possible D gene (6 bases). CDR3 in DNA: TGTGCCTGTGACACCGTGTCTCACTGGGAGCTGGGGTCAAGTTTTCTAAACACCGATAAACTCATCTTT. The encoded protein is CACDTVSHWELGSSFLNTDKLIF.